The 6 T cell receptor beta chains given below trace back to one sample, sequenced in a study of blood T cell repertoires in COVID-19 (TCRdb year 2020). The library came from the immunoSEQ multiplex PCR assay. TCRdb holds this immuneACCESS table with in-frame rearrangements only. Some clones are missing; in checked studies, unresolved V genes explain under half, and the rest has no known cause. This sample has under 250,000 clones in its table, and around four fifths of those were observed once. Roughly 7.6% of the sample belongs to the ten largest clones. The sequenced sample consisted of peripheral blood. These receptors were collected from a woman aged 50 to 60 with active or convalescent COVID-19.

The chain carries TRBV12-3 or TRBV12-4 and TRBJ2-7; 7 positions match TRBD2. This CDR3 contains 13 residues. V shed 0 bases, J shed 5 bases, and the junction held 1 base outside the gene matches. The CDR3 nucleotides read TGTGCCAGCAGTTTAGCGGGGGGGAACGAGCAGTACGTC. It translates to CASSLAGGNEQYV.

V and J are TRBV28 and TRBJ1-2, with D unclear. The CDR3 covers 16 residues. Germline assignment: CDR1 MDHEN and CDR2 SYDVKM. Trimming left V 5 bases short and J 4 bases short, with 20 bases between. The CDR3 DNA follows: TGTGCCAGCAGTAGACACAGTAGCTTGACTAGCTATGGCTACACCTTC. It translates to CASSRHSSLTSYGYTF.

V gene TRBV5-1 combines with J gene TRBJ1-2, with 10 bases matching TRBD1. V trimming: 4 bases; J trimming: 4 bases; junction bases outside the gene matches: 4. CDR1 and CDR2 (germline): SGHRS, YFSETQ. The CDR3 is 14 residues long. CDR3 residues: CASSTRTGGYGYTF. The CDR3 bases are TGCGCCAGCAGCACCCGGACAGGGGGCTATGGCTACACCTTC.

The V gene is TRBV5-6, the J gene TRBJ2-2; the D gene is possibly TRBD2 (6 bases). Trimming pared 7 bases from V and 0 bases from J, leaving 19 bases between. CDR3 length: 17 residues. Germline V gives CDR1 SGHDT, CDR2 YYEEEE. CDR3 sequence (DNA): TGTGCCAGCGGACCAATCGGGGGTTTCGCGAACACCGGGGAGCTGTTTTTT. It is translated as CASGPIGGFANTGELFF.

V gene TRBV3-1 (or the pseudogene TRBV3-2) combines with J gene TRBJ1-6; 7 nucleotides line up with TRBD1. Germline loops: CDR1 LGHDT, CDR2 YNNKEL (reference sequence). There are 15 residues in the CDR3. V shed 5 bases and J 7 bases; nucleotides not matched to a gene: 8. The chain's CDR3 is CASSFRQGLNSPLHF. Written as DNA, the CDR3 is TGTGCCAGCAGCTTCCGACAGGGTCTCAATTCACCCCTCCACTTT.

The chain employs TRBV19 and TRBJ2-2; the match to TRBD1 covers 7 bases. The CDR3 totals 14 residues. Per the germline V gene, CDR1 is LNHDA and CDR2 is SQIVND (reference sequence). Trimming removed 4 bases from V and 5 bases from J; junction bases left unmatched: 4. Here the CDR3 DNA reads TGTGCCAGTAGTACGATACAGGGGACCGGGGAGCTGTTTTTT. Residues: CASSTIQGTGELFF.